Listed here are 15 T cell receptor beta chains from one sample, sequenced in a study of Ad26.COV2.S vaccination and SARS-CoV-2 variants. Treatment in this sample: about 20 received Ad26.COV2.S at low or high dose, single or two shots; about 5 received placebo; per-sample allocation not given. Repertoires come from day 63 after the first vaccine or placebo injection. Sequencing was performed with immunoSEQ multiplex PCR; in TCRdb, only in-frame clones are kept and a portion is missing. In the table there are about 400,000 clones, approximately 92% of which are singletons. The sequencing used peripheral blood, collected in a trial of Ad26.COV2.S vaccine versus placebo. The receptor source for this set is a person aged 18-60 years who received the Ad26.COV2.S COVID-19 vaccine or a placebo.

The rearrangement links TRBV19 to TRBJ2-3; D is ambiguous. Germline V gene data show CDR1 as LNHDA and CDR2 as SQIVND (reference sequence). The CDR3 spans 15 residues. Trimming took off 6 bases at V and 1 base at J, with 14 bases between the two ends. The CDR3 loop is CASRERAFGTDTQYF. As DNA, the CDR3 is TGTGCCAGTAGGGAACGGGCGTTTGGCACAGATACGCAGTATTTT.

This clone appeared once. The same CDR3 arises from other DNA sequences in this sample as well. The CDR3 bases are TGTGCCAGCAGCGAGGAAGGACAGGGCCTCGCCTATGGCTACACCTTC. Translating gives CASSEEGQGLAYGYTF. The chain employs TRBV9 and TRBJ1-2, with 8 nucleotides matching TRBD1. J gave up 4 bases and V 3 bases, and 11 bases lay outside the gene matches. Germline V CDR1 and CDR2: SGDLS, YYNGEE. The CDR3 runs 16 residues.

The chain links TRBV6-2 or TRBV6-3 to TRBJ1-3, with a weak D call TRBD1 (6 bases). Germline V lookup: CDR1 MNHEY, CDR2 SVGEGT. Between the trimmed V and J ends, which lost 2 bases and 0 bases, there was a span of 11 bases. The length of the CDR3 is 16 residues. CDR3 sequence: CASSYPTGLSGNTIYF. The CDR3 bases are TGTGCCAGCAGTTACCCAACAGGGCTCTCTGGAAACACCATATATTTT.

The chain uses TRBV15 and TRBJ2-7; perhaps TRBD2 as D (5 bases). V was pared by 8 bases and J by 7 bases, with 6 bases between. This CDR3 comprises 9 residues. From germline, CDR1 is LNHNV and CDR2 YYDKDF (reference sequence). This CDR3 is CATEREQYF. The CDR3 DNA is TGTGCCACCGAGCGGGAGCAGTACTTC.

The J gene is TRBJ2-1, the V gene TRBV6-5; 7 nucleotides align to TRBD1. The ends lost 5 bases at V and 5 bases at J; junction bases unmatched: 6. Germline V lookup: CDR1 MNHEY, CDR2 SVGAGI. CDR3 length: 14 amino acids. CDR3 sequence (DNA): TGTGCCAGCAGTAGGACGCAGGGGGACAATGAGCAGTTCTTC. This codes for CASSRTQGDNEQFF.

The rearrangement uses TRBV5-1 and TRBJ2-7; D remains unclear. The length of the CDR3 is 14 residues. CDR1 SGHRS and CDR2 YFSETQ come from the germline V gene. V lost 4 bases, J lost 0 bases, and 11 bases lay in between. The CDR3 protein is CASSPRPGSYEQYF. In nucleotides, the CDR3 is TGCGCCAGCAGCCCGCGACCGGGCTCCTACGAGCAGTACTTC.

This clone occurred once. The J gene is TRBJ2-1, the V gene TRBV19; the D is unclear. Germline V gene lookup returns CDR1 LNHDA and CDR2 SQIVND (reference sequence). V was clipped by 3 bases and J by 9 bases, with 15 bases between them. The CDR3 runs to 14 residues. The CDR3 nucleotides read TGTGCCAGTAGTATCGGTGGAACGGCCGGTGAGCAGTTCTTC. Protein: CASSIGGTAGEQFF.

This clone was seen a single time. The CDR3 spells CASSLVSGQDYEQYF. The CDR3 bases are TGTGCCAGCAGCTTAGTCTCGGGACAGGACTACGAGCAGTACTTC. The chain couples TRBV7-8 to TRBJ2-7; 8 bases match TRBD1. Germline V CDR1 and CDR2: SGHVS, FQNEAQ. The CDR3 has 15 amino acids. V shed 1 base, J shed 3 bases, and the junction held 5 bases outside the gene matches.

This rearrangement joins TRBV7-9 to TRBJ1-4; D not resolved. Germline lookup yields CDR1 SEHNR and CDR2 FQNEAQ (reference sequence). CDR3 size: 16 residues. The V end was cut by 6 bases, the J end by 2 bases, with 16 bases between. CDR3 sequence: CASRRWEGGTNEKLFF. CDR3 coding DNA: TGTGCCAGCAGGCGGTGGGAGGGAGGCACTAATGAAAAACTGTTTTTT.

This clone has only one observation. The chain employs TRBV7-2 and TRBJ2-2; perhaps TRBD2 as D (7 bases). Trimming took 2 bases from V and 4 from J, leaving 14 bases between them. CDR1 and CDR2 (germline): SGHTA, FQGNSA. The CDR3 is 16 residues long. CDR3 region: CASSLSRGPSTGELFF. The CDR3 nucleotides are TGTGCCAGCAGCTTATCGCGGGGGCCCAGCACCGGGGAGCTGTTTTTT.

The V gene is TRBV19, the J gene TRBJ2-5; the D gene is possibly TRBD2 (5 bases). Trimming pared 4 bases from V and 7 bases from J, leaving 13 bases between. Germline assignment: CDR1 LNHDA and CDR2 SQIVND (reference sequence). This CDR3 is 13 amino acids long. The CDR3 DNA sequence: TGTGCCAGTAGTAGGACCGCGGGCGGGACCCAGTACTTC. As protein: CASSRTAGGTQYF.

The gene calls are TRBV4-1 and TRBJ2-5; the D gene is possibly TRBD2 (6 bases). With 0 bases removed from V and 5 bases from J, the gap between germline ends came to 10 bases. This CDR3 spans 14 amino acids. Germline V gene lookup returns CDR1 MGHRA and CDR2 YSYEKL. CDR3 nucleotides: TGCGCCAGCAGCCAAGAGACTAGAGCCGAGACCCAGTACTTC. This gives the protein CASSQETRAETQYF.

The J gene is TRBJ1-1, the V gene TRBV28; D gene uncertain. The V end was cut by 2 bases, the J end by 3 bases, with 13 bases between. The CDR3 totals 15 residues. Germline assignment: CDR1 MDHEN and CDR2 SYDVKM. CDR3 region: CASSLSPSSDTEAFF. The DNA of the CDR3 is TGTGCCAGCAGTTTAAGTCCCTCTTCTGACACTGAAGCTTTCTTT.

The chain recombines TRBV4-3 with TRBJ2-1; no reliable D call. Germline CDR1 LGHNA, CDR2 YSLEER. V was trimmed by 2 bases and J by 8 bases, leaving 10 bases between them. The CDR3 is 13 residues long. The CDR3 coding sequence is TGCGCCAGCAGCCAAAATCGAGGCTATGAGCAGTTCTTC. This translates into CASSQNRGYEQFF.

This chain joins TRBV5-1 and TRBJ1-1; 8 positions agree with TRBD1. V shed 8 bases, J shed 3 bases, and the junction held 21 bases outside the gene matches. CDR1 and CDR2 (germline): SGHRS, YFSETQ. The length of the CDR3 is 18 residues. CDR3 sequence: CASQTLGQGGLVDTEAFF. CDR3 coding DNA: TGCGCCAGTCAGACCCTTGGACAGGGAGGCCTCGTGGACACTGAAGCTTTCTTT.